This T cell receptor beta chain is drawn from a study of blood T cell repertoires in COVID-19. For the study at large: The samples span acute and convalescent COVID-19 from the United States, Italy and Spain. Sources were T cells, B-cell-depleted T cells, or PBMCs; the material itself was cDNA or gDNA.

Germline assignment: CDR1 LGHNA and CDR2 YNFKEQ. Between the trimmed V and J ends, which lost 1 base and 10 bases, there was a span of 11 bases. There are 13 residues in the CDR3. As processed by the authors: Amplification from reference gene primers served as the basis for estimated nucleated cell counts. Profiling relied on immunoSEQ multiplex PCR, and the TCRdb table lists in-frame clones only, not all of them. D and trimming come from the DNA, and the V and J calls and clone size come from that table. This sample has about 34,000 clones, with 70% to 85% found just once. The receptor comes from a woman aged 60-70 years with acute or convalescent COVID-19. The rearrangement uses TRBV4-2 and TRBJ2-1; D possibly corresponds to TRBD1 (5 bases). Sequenced input: peripheral blood. Written as DNA, the CDR3 is TGTGCCAGCAGCCAAGTGGGGCCATACGAGCAGTTCTTC. Translated: CASSQVGPYEQFF.